Shown below are 26 T cell receptor beta chains from a single sample sequenced in a study of shared clonotypes between healthy human individuals (dated by TCRdb to about 2020). The library was generated by the immunoSEQ multiplex PCR assay. Imported from immuneACCESS, the table was reduced by TCRdb to in-frame sequences with V and J called. These copies leave out some clones; in studies compared against another copy, an unresolved V gene accounts for under half, and the cause of the remainder is not known. In all, the sample holds some 380,000 clones, and 90% to 98% of those were seen once. In total, the top ten clones hold approximately 0.32% of the sample. The specimen sequenced was memory CD8+ T cells sorted from blood. Per the publication, the cell subset or site label means: CD45RO+ cells pooled with CCR7-negative TemRA cells. The receptor source for this set is a man in his thirties or forties in good health.

CDR3 bases: TGTGCCAGCAGTTACTCGGGGACTACGTACCAAGAGACCCAGTACTTC. The encoded protein is CASSYSGTTYQETQYF. The chain has TRBV6-5 and TRBJ2-5; TRBD2 agrees at 7 bases. Per germline, CDR1 MNHEY and CDR2 SVGAGI. V dropped 0 bases and J dropped 0; count of bases not matched to a gene: 4. The CDR3 is 16 residues long.

The chain has TRBV28 and TRBJ1-1, with 10 bases lining up with TRBD1. The V segment lost 5 bases and the J segment 1 base; nucleotides outside the gene matches: 7. There are 16 residues in the CDR3. Germline CDR1 reads MDHEN; CDR2 reads SYDVKM. As DNA, the CDR3 is TGTGCCAGCAGTACAGCCGGGACAGGGGCGAACACTGAAGCTTTCTTT. Translation gives CASSTAGTGANTEAFF. Combining the CDR3 with reference TRBV28 and TRBJ1-1 gives the whole variable domain DVKVTQSSRYLVKRTGEKVFLECVQDMDHENMFWYRQDPGLGLRLIYFSYDVKMKEKGDIPEGYSVSREKKERFSLILESASTNQTSMYLCASSTAGTGANTEAFFGQGTRLTVV.

The rearrangement uses TRBV28 and TRBJ2-7; possibly TRBD1 for D (5 bases). From germline, CDR1 is MDHEN and CDR2 SYDVKM. Deletions cut 2 bases from V and 6 bases from J, with 14 bases between. This CDR3 spans 14 amino acids. The CDR3, as DNA: TGTGCCAGCAGTTTAGTGGCGTTAGGGGTCGAGCAGTACTTC. It yields the protein CASSLVALGVEQYF. The variable domain in full, with the rest retrieved from reference TRBV28 and TRBJ2-7, is DVKVTQSSRYLVKRTGEKVFLECVQDMDHENMFWYRQDPGLGLRLIYFSYDVKMKEKGDIPEGYSVSREKKERFSLILESASTNQTSMYLCASSLVALGVEQYFGPGTRLTVT.

The genes are TRBV7-9 and TRBJ2-1, with D hard to call. Trimming took 8 bases from V and 2 from J, leaving 10 bases between them. CDR3 length: 13 amino acids. Germline assignment: CDR1 SEHNR and CDR2 FQNEAQ (reference sequence). The CDR3 coding sequence is TGTGCCAGCTGGCGGATAGCCTACAATGAGCAGTTCTTC. Amino acid sequence: CASWRIAYNEQFF.

The chain links TRBV28 to TRBJ2-3; 10 bases map to TRBD2. This CDR3 region has 13 residues. The ends lost 6 bases at V and 11 bases at J; junction bases unmatched: 8. Per the germline V gene, CDR1 is MDHEN and CDR2 is SYDVKM. CDR3 nucleotide sequence: TGTGCCAGCAGGCGACTGATAGCGGGAGGGCAGTATTTT. Protein product: CASRRLIAGGQYF.

This sequence joins TRBV5-1 and TRBJ2-7; tentative D call: TRBD2 (5 bases). Trimming cost V 1 base and J 5 bases, with 19 bases left between them. The length of the CDR3 is 16 residues. CDR1 and CDR2 from the germline V gene are SGHRS and YFSETQ. The CDR3 spells CASSLNPPDIGDEQYF. The DNA of the CDR3 is TGCGCCAGCAGCTTGAACCCGCCAGATATCGGGGACGAGCAGTACTTC.

The V and J genes are TRBV19 and TRBJ2-1; 9 bases line up with TRBD1. Germline V gene sequence: CDR1 LNHDA, CDR2 SQIVND (reference sequence). This CDR3 has 13 residues. V lost 4 bases and J lost 8; bases outside the gene matches: 3. The CDR3 DNA reads as TGTGCCAGTAGTAATGGACAGGGGTATGAGCAGTTCTTC. Its protein product is CASSNGQGYEQFF.

The chain couples TRBV19 to TRBJ1-1, with TRBD1 identical over 8 bases. The CDR3 is 15 amino acids. With 6 bases clipped from V and 2 bases from J, the junction kept 8 bases outside the gene matches. CDR1 and CDR2 from the germline V gene are LNHDA and SQIVND (reference sequence). The CDR3 reads CASRSWTGRNTEAFF. The DNA of the CDR3 is TGTGCCAGTAGGTCTTGGACAGGGAGAAACACTGAAGCTTTCTTT.

The V gene is TRBV6-5, the J gene TRBJ1-1; tentatively, D is TRBD1 (6 bases). The CDR3 extends over 14 amino acids. V lost 8 bases to trimming and J lost 3 bases, with 16 bases between them. Germline-derived CDR1 and CDR2 are MNHEY and SVGAGI. The CDR3 DNA reads as TGTGCCAGCGCCGTTGGGGGGGCGGACACTGAAGCTTTCTTT. Translating gives CASAVGGADTEAFF.

The V gene is TRBV10-2, the J gene TRBJ2-2; no reliable D call. Trimming shortened V by 6 bases and J by 2 bases, and 4 bases separated the two germline ends. The CDR3 has 12 residues. Germline V lookup: CDR1 WSHSY, CDR2 SAAADI. Here the CDR3 reads CASSRNTGELFF. CDR3 sequence (DNA): TGCGCCAGCAGCCGCAACACCGGGGAGCTGTTTTTT.

The chain carries TRBV10-3 and TRBJ1-2; 9 bases fit TRBD1. CDR1 is ENHRY, CDR2 SYGVKD, per germline. V shed 3 bases and J 4 bases; nucleotides not matched to a gene: 3. CDR3 length equals 14 residues. DNA for the CDR3: TGTGCCATCAGTGACCCGACAGGGGGCTATGGCTACACCTTC. Its translation: CAISDPTGGYGYTF.

V is TRBV7-8 and J is TRBJ1-5, with D possibly being TRBD1 (6 bases). With 2 bases removed from V and 7 bases from J, the gap between germline ends came to 12 bases. The CDR3 runs 14 residues. Germline lookup yields CDR1 SGHVS and CDR2 FQNEAQ. CDR3 residues: CASSLNSGTQPQHF. The DNA of the CDR3 is TGTGCCAGCAGCTTAAATTCGGGGACACAGCCCCAGCATTTT.

The chain links TRBV6-1 to TRBJ2-3; TRBD1 matches 9 bases. With 4 bases clipped from V and 2 bases from J, the junction kept 10 bases outside the gene matches. Germline CDR1 is MNHNS and CDR2 is SASEGT. The CDR3 has 17 amino acids. CDR3 residues: CASSVPFGTGLTDTQYF. The CDR3 nucleotides are TGTGCCAGCAGTGTCCCCTTCGGGACAGGGCTCACAGATACGCAGTATTTT.

The chain employs TRBV5-6 and TRBJ2-7; 7 nucleotides align to TRBD2. The CDR3 runs 14 residues. Germline CDR1 is SGHDT and CDR2 is YYEEEE. The V segment lost 2 bases and the J segment 5 bases; nucleotides outside the gene matches: 7. CDR3 residues: CASSLGGSGNEQYF. CDR3 bases: TGTGCCAGCAGCTTAGGTGGGAGCGGGAACGAGCAGTACTTC. The full variable domain, in which reference TRBV5-6 and TRBJ2-7 provide the parts outside the CDR3, is DAGVTQSPTHLIKTRGQQVTLRCSPKSGHDTVSWYQQALGQGPQFIFQYYEEEERQRGNFPDRFSGHQFPNYSSELNVNALLLGDSALYLCASSLGGSGNEQYFGPGTRLTVT.

The V call is TRBV29-1, the J call TRBJ2-5, with D possibly being TRBD2 (5 bases). Germline lookup yields CDR1 SQVTM and CDR2 ANQGSEA. V was cut by 5 bases and J by 5 bases, with 12 bases left in between. The CDR3 contains 12 residues. The chain's CDR3 is CSVLGGFETQYF. In DNA, the CDR3 is TGCAGCGTTTTAGGCGGGTTCGAGACCCAGTACTTC.

V gene TRBV5-1 combines with J gene TRBJ2-7, with 9 bases lining up with TRBD2. V shed 0 bases and J 5 bases; nucleotides not matched to a gene: 6. The CDR3 spans 15 residues. Germline CDR1 reads SGHRS; CDR2 reads YFSETQ. CDR3 sequence: CASSLARLAGDEQYF. CDR3 sequence (DNA): TGCGCCAGCAGCTTGGCCAGGTTAGCGGGAGACGAGCAGTACTTC.

This chain links TRBV20-1 with TRBJ2-7, with D perhaps given as TRBD1 or TRBD2 (5 bases each). The germline CDR1 and CDR2 sequences are DFQATT and SNEGSKA (reference sequence). The CDR3 runs 11 residues. V lost 5 bases and J 12 bases, leaving 17 bases between the germline ends. The CDR3, as DNA: TGCAGTGCTGGGACCTCCTTCAACTCGTACTTC. Protein product: CSAGTSFNSYF.

The CDR3 loop is CASSLNQPYEQYF. CDR3 nucleotides: TGCGCCAGCAGCTTGAACCAGCCTTACGAGCAGTACTTC. The chain recombines TRBV5-1 with TRBJ2-7; no firm D call. Between the trimmed V and J ends, which lost 1 base and 4 bases, there was a span of 9 bases. The CDR3 is 13 amino acids. CDR1 SGHRS and CDR2 YFSETQ come from the germline V gene.

J is TRBJ1-2 and V is TRBV7-3; D gene ambiguous. CDR1 and CDR2 from the germline V gene are SGHTA and FQGTGA. The CDR3 spans 13 residues. V was pared by 0 bases and J by 6 bases, with 8 bases between. CDR3 protein: CASSLTGLDGYTF. CDR3 bases: TGTGCCAGCAGCTTAACCGGGTTGGATGGCTACACCTTC.

This rearrangement joins TRBV18 to TRBJ2-2; D may be TRBD1 (6 bases). The CDR3 is 16 residues long. Germline values: CDR1 KGHSH, CDR2 LQKENI. Trimming took 6 bases from V and 4 from J, leaving 18 bases between them. The CDR3 bases are TGTGCCAGCTCTCCCAACACAGGGACGCTCACCGGGGAGCTGTTTTTT. It codes for CASSPNTGTLTGELFF.

The chain has TRBV5-8 and TRBJ1-5; D remains ambiguous. Trimming left V 6 bases short and J 5 bases short, with 18 bases between. This CDR3 spans 15 amino acids. From germline, CDR1 is SGHTS and CDR2 YDEGEE. The CDR3 DNA reads TGTGCCAGCATCCCACGTGGCAGACCGGATCAGCCCCAGCATTTT. Encoded protein: CASIPRGRPDQPQHF.

The chain joins TRBV29-1 to TRBJ2-7, with D possibly being TRBD2 (6 bases). The germline V gene has CDR1 SQVTM and CDR2 ANQGSEA. The CDR3 has 15 residues. V dropped 4 bases and J dropped 4 bases, with 20 bases sitting between them. CDR3 amino acids: CSVAAGSGPVYEQYF. The CDR3, as DNA: TGCAGCGTTGCTGCGGGCAGCGGGCCTGTTTACGAGCAGTACTTC.

This clone came up a few times. The chain combines TRBV28 with TRBJ1-1; TRBD1 aligns across 7 bases. J gave up 1 base and V 4 bases, and 0 bases lay outside the gene matches. The CDR3 sequence is 13 residues long. CDR1 is MDHEN and CDR2 is SYDVKM in the germline V gene. CDR3 DNA sequence: TGTGCCAGCAGTTGGGACAGGAACACTGAAGCTTTCTTT. Amino acid sequence: CASSWDRNTEAFF.

The J gene is TRBJ2-3, the V gene TRBV5-1; D is unresolved. The germline gives CDR1 SGHRS, CDR2 YFSETQ. This CDR3 spans 14 amino acids. Trimming removed 1 base from V and 1 base from J, with 7 bases in between. As DNA, the CDR3 is TGCGCCAGCAGCTTGTTCAGTCGCACAGATACGCAGTATTTT. It encodes CASSLFSRTDTQYF.

The genes are TRBV2 and TRBJ1-2, with unresolved D. Looked up from germline, CDR1 is SNHLY and CDR2 is FYNNEI. Trimming took off 7 bases at V and 7 bases at J, with 16 bases between the two ends. The CDR3 loop spans 13 amino acids. The CDR3, as DNA: TGTGCCAGCACAGTTACGGGAGCTAGTGGCTACACCTTC. This encodes CASTVTGASGYTF.

The chain carries TRBV10-3 and TRBJ2-1; D perhaps matches TRBD1 (6 bases). There are 14 residues in the CDR3. V gave up 4 bases and J gave up 4 bases, with 11 bases separating them. Per germline, CDR1 ENHRY and CDR2 SYGVKD. Here the CDR3 reads CAISGQGTYNEQFF. The CDR3, as DNA: TGTGCCATCAGTGGTCAGGGGACATACAATGAGCAGTTCTTC.